This entry lists 29 T cell receptor beta chains sequenced from one sample in a study of Tregs in tolerant kidney transplant recipients. Data came from immunoSEQ multiplex PCR; TCRdb stores just in-frame clones and leaves some out. The sample includes over 50,000 clones, about four fifths of them seen just once. Sequenced material: CD4+ T cells from blood. These receptors all stem from a human donor in good health.

The sample holds a few counts of this clone. The rearrangement links TRBV2 to TRBJ1-2; 8 nucleotides agree with TRBD1. The CDR3 extends over 13 amino acids. V lost 10 bases and J lost 1; bases outside the gene matches: 5. Germline CDR1 and CDR2: SNHLY and FYNNEI. CDR3 protein: CATTGGNNYGYTF. The CDR3 DNA sequence: TGTGCCACCACAGGGGGTAATAACTATGGCTACACCTTC.

With regard to this clone: The same CDR3 arises from other DNA sequences in this sample as well. The CDR3 protein is CAWMKDRLIANYGYTF. CDR3 nucleotide sequence: TGTGCCTGGATGAAGGACAGATTGATAGCTAACTATGGCTACACCTTC. The chain couples TRBV30 to TRBJ1-2, with a tentative D call TRBD1 (6 bases). Trimming stripped 4 bases from V and 0 bases from J, with 18 bases between. The CDR3 extends over 16 amino acids. Germline assignment: CDR1 GTSNPN and CDR2 SVGIG (reference sequence).

This clone was observed once. The genes are TRBV25-1 and TRBJ2-1, with 8 bases identical to TRBD1. CDR3 length equals 18 residues. Germline CDR1 reads MGHDK; CDR2 reads SYGVNS. V trimming: 1 base; J trimming: 9 bases; junction bases outside the gene matches: 17. DNA of the CDR3: TGTGCCAGCAGTGAATGGTCCCGGGGACAGGACCAATCTATTGAGCAGTTCTTC. This codes for CASSEWSRGQDQSIEQFF.

J is TRBJ2-1 and V is TRBV4-2; tentative D call: TRBD2 (6 bases). Trimming removed 3 bases from V and 7 bases from J, with 19 bases in between. CDR1 LGHNA and CDR2 YNFKEQ come from the germline V gene. This CDR3 comprises 16 residues. The CDR3 sequence: CASSQAPWREENEQFF. CDR3 nucleotides: TGTGCCAGCAGCCAGGCCCCCTGGCGGGAAGAAAATGAGCAGTTCTTC.

The chain uses TRBV7-9 and TRBJ2-7; a possible D gene is TRBD2 (5 bases). Germline CDR1 SEHNR, CDR2 FQNEAQ (reference sequence). The CDR3 is made up of 13 amino acids. Trimming took 2 bases from V and 0 from J, leaving 5 bases between them. For the CDR3, the DNA is TGTGCCAGCAGCTTACGGGGCTCCTACGAGCAGTACTTC. Translation: CASSLRGSYEQYF.

This sequence joins TRBV6-5 and TRBJ1-2; TRBD1 matches at 7 bases. The V segment lost 11 bases and the J segment 0 bases; nucleotides outside the gene matches: 6. The germline V gene has CDR1 MNHEY and CDR2 SVGAGI. The length of the CDR3 is 13 residues. The CDR3 DNA is TGTGCCGGCCGGGACAGCGCTAACTATGGCTACACCTTC. This encodes CAGRDSANYGYTF.

The chain couples TRBV2 to TRBJ2-7; D is unclear. With 2 bases removed from V and 4 bases from J, the gap between germline ends came to 0 bases. The CDR3 is 10 amino acids. Germline V lookup: CDR1 SNHLY, CDR2 FYNNEI. CDR3 protein: CASSEYEQYF. In nucleotides, the CDR3 is TGTGCCAGCAGTGAATACGAGCAGTACTTC.

The chain employs TRBV7-9 and TRBJ2-1; D remains ambiguous. Trimming stripped 5 bases from V and 0 bases from J, with 8 bases between. Germline lookup yields CDR1 SEHNR and CDR2 FQNEAQ (reference sequence). The CDR3 covers 14 residues. CDR3: CASSPRNSYNEQFF. The CDR3 DNA follows: TGTGCCAGCAGCCCGAGAAACTCCTACAATGAGCAGTTCTTC.

This clone was seen a single time. The chain couples TRBV9 to TRBJ2-1; 11 bases match TRBD2. This CDR3 spans 19 amino acids. Losses at the gene ends were 4 bases for V and 0 bases for J; bases not matched to a gene: 12. In germline, CDR1 is SGDLS, CDR2 YYNGEE. Written as DNA, the CDR3 is TGTGCCAGCAGCTCCCGGGTAGCGGGAGGGCCGGGCTCCTACAATGAGCAGTTCTTC. Residues: CASSSRVAGGPGSYNEQFF.

The chain carries TRBV18 and TRBJ1-2; D not certain. With 2 bases removed from V and 2 bases from J, the gap between germline ends came to 9 bases. From germline, CDR1 is KGHSH and CDR2 LQKENI. The CDR3 length is 14 residues. CDR3 region: CASSPSDNNYGYTF. In nucleotides, the CDR3 is TGTGCCAGCTCACCAAGCGACAACAACTATGGCTACACCTTC.

In this sample, this clone turned up a few times. The V and J genes are TRBV10-3 and TRBJ2-1; the D gene could be TRBD1 or TRBD2 (6 bases each). Between the trimmed V and J ends, which lost 10 bases and 2 bases, there was a span of 18 bases. The CDR3 is 15 amino acids. CDR1 and CDR2 (germline): ENHRY, SYGVKD. CDR3 protein: CATGMGGHPYNEQFF. The CDR3 nucleotides read TGTGCCACCGGGATGGGGGGCCACCCCTACAATGAGCAGTTCTTC.

This sequence joins TRBV11-2 and TRBJ2-7; 8 bases map to TRBD1. The CDR3 runs 16 residues. With V trimmed by 1 base and J by 3 bases, 8 bases remained unmatched. CDR1 SGHAT and CDR2 FQNNGV come from the germline V gene. CDR3 nucleotides: TGTGCCAGCAGCTTAGGATGGGGCAGGGGGCTCTACGAGCAGTACTTC. Translating gives CASSLGWGRGLYEQYF.

V usage is TRBV23-1 and J usage is TRBJ1-2, with 11 bases fitting TRBD1. TRBV23-1 is known as an ORF, though its function is uncertain. The CDR3 contains 14 residues. V was clipped by 6 bases and J by 3 bases; unmatched bases: 3. This CDR3 reads CASRRTGGDYGYTF. In DNA, the CDR3 is TGCGCCAGCAGGAGGACAGGGGGCGACTATGGCTACACCTTC.

The V and J genes are TRBV4-3 and TRBJ2-7; D is perhaps TRBD2 (6 bases). The germline V gene encodes CDR1 LGHNA and CDR2 YSLEER. The V end was cut by 0 bases, the J end by 3 bases, with 21 bases between. The CDR3 is 18 residues long. CDR3: CASSQEARDRDWSYEQYF. CDR3 coding DNA: TGCGCCAGCAGCCAAGAGGCGAGGGATCGGGACTGGAGCTACGAGCAGTACTTC.

The chain combines TRBV28 with TRBJ1-1; no clear D. Trimming stripped 2 bases from V and 5 bases from J, with 6 bases between. The CDR3 is made up of 12 amino acids. Germline V gene data show CDR1 as MDHEN and CDR2 as SYDVKM. The CDR3 sequence: CASSLVRTEAFF. CDR3 DNA sequence: TGTGCCAGCAGTTTAGTGAGAACTGAAGCTTTCTTT.

This rearrangement joins TRBV19 to TRBJ2-7; 12 bases map to TRBD1. V was clipped by 3 bases and J by 5 bases; unmatched bases: 8. The CDR3 has 16 residues. Germline V gene sequence: CDR1 LNHDA, CDR2 SQIVND (reference sequence). The CDR3 bases are TGTGCCAGTAGTATTAATCAGGGGACAGGGGGCGACGAGCAGTACTTC. This codes for CASSINQGTGGDEQYF.

This rearrangement joins TRBV28 to TRBJ2-7; D remains unclear. Germline-derived CDR1 and CDR2 are MDHEN and SYDVKM. Trimming took 5 bases from V and 0 from J, leaving 5 bases between them. This CDR3 has 12 amino acids. This chain's CDR3 is CASSPYSYEQYF. The CDR3 nucleotides are TGTGCCAGCAGTCCGTACTCCTACGAGCAGTACTTC.

The V and J genes are TRBV29-1 and TRBJ1-2; D is uncertain. CDR3 length: 14 amino acids. The ends were cut back, 5 bases at V and 7 bases at J, with 20 bases in the middle. Per the germline V gene, CDR1 is SQVTM and CDR2 is ANQGSEA. CDR3 protein: CSVLLGRRGPGYTF. CDR3 sequence (DNA): TGCAGCGTTTTATTGGGTCGCCGCGGCCCTGGCTACACCTTC.

V is TRBV9 and J is TRBJ1-1; a possible D gene is TRBD1 (5 bases). The ends were cut back, 0 bases at V and 0 bases at J, with 9 bases in the middle. This CDR3 comprises 15 residues. Germline-derived CDR1 and CDR2 are SGDLS and YYNGEE. This CDR3 is CASSVAQGLNTEAFF. The DNA for the CDR3 is TGTGCCAGCAGCGTAGCTCAGGGACTGAACACTGAAGCTTTCTTT.

The CDR3 spells CASSLNLGDSEQFF. CDR3 bases: TGCGCCAGCAGCCTTAACCTAGGGGATTCTGAGCAGTTCTTC. The chain is built from TRBV5-1 and TRBJ2-1; D possibly corresponds to TRBD1 (5 bases). Germline CDR1 is SGHRS and CDR2 is YFSETQ. The CDR3 is 14 residues long. The V end lost 4 bases, the J end lost 9 bases, and 17 bases lay between the germline ends.

V usage is TRBV19 and J usage is TRBJ2-1; the match to TRBD2 covers 9 bases. This CDR3 contains 17 residues. Germline V gene sequence: CDR1 LNHDA, CDR2 SQIVND (reference sequence). V lost 4 bases, J lost 8 bases, and 15 bases stayed unmatched. The CDR3 is CASSKRERLAAFYEQFF. CDR3 nucleotide sequence: TGTGCCAGTAGTAAACGGGAGCGACTAGCGGCCTTCTATGAGCAGTTCTTC. The whole variable domain, filled in from reference TRBV19 and TRBJ2-1, reads DGGITQSPKYLFRKEGQNVTLSCEQNLNHDAMYWYRQDPGQGLRLIYYSQIVNDFQKGDIAEGYSVSREKKESFPLTVTSAQKNPTAFYLCASSKRERLAAFYEQFFGPGTRLTVL.

The chain combines TRBV7-2 with TRBJ2-1, with D possibly matching TRBD2 (6 bases). V lost 6 bases and J lost 4, with 13 bases in between. Looked up from germline, CDR1 is SGHTA and CDR2 is FQGNSA. This CDR3 contains 14 residues. As DNA, the CDR3 is TGTGCCAGCAGACCCCCGGCGGGATACAATGAGCAGTTCTTC. Protein sequence: CASRPPAGYNEQFF.

The V call is TRBV4-3, the J call TRBJ1-4; unclear D gene. Germline V gives CDR1 LGHNA, CDR2 YSLEER. This CDR3 contains 15 residues. V lost 2 bases and J lost 8, with 15 bases in between. CDR3 in amino acids: CASSQQSRAGEKLFF. The CDR3, as DNA: TGCGCCAGCAGCCAACAGTCGAGGGCTGGGGAAAAACTGTTTTTT.

The V call is TRBV4-1, the J call TRBJ1-2, with 7 bases identical to TRBD1. The CDR3 covers 16 residues. The germline gives CDR1 MGHRA, CDR2 YSYEKL. V was clipped by 2 bases and J by 2 bases; unmatched bases: 8. Here the CDR3 DNA reads TGCGCCAGCAGCCAACCTACACAGGGGACCAACTATGGCTACACCTTC. It codes for CASSQPTQGTNYGYTF.

The chain is built from TRBV6-5 and TRBJ2-3; tentatively, D is TRBD1 or TRBD2 (5 bases each). V was clipped by 2 bases and J by 1 base, with 10 bases between them. The CDR3 sequence is 15 residues long. CDR1 is MNHEY, CDR2 SVGAGI, per germline. The CDR3 region has the DNA TGTGCCAGCAGTTACGGGGGTTATCGCACAGATACGCAGTATTTT. Translated, it gives CASSYGGYRTDTQYF.

The J gene is TRBJ2-5, the V gene TRBV5-4; D is ambiguous. V lost 4 bases and J 1 base, leaving 11 bases between the germline ends. CDR1 and CDR2 from the germline V gene are SGHNT and YYREEE (reference sequence). There are 14 residues in the CDR3. In DNA, the CDR3 is TGTGCCAGCAGCCCCGGCGGTGGCCAAGAGACCCAGTACTTC. It is translated as CASSPGGGQETQYF.

CDR3 protein: CASSCERPRCSYTF. CDR3 DNA sequence: TGTGCCAGCAGTTGTGAGCGACCCAGGTGCAGCTACACCTTC. V gene TRBV28 combines with J gene TRBJ1-2, with D hard to call. This CDR3 spans 14 amino acids. Per germline, CDR1 MDHEN and CDR2 SYDVKM. V gave up 4 bases and J gave up 9 bases, with 18 bases separating them.

CDR3 sequence (DNA): TGCGCCAGCAGCCAGGTACGGGGGAATTCACCCCTCCACTTT. Translation: CASSQVRGNSPLHF. This chain links TRBV4-1 with TRBJ1-6, with a weak D call TRBD1 (5 bases). Trimming took off 3 bases at V and 7 bases at J, with 10 bases between the two ends. Germline V gives CDR1 MGHRA, CDR2 YSYEKL. This CDR3 comprises 14 residues.

The chain couples TRBV11-3 to TRBJ1-2; D gene unclear. CDR1 SGHNT and CDR2 YENEEA come from the germline V gene. The CDR3 is made up of 13 amino acids. The V gene lost 8 bases and the J gene lost 8 bases, with 18 bases spanning the gap. The CDR3 DNA follows: TGTGCCAGCCAGAATTCCTGGGGTGGAGGCTACACCTTC. Protein product: CASQNSWGGGYTF.